This record concerns one T cell receptor beta chain sequence. The antigen is undetermined. UMIs and sample barcodes were carried by the TCR alpha and TCR beta cDNA libraries that 5'RACE produced using constant-segment primers. TCRdb reprocessed the 5' RACE reads via MiXCR and lists one record per CDR3 protein. The table includes around 440,000 distinct CDR3 sequences, 18% detected once. The entry originates in a study of T-cell memory formation after mild COVID-19. The study, taken as a whole, reports: Among clones contracting day 15 to 85, CD4/CD8 was balanced, whereas later expanders leaned CD4+. Pre-infection memory already had some responding clones, implying cross-reactive memory joined. Among CD4+ contracting clones, most were CM and EM, and CD8+ ones EMRA.

CDR3 length equals 16 residues. The ends lost 4 bases at V and 3 bases at J; junction bases unmatched: 8. Germline V gene data show CDR1 as MNHEY and CDR2 as SVGEGT. The sample comprised PBMCs or a T cell subset sorted from them (not recorded which). The source is an adult woman who had mild COVID-19 (a few samples of this study predate the infection). Cell type and time point are not known. The V and J genes are TRBV6-2 or TRBV6-3 and TRBJ2-1; 8 bases fit TRBD2. CDR3 bases: TGTGCCAGCAGTTCCGATCGGGAGGGCTACTACAATGAGCAGTTCTTC. Translation gives CASSSDREGYYNEQFF.